Presented here are 16 T cell receptor beta chains from one specimen sequenced in a study of blood T cell repertoires in COVID-19. Repertoires were generated with immunoSEQ multiplex PCR, while TCRdb's copy carries only in-frame clones and drops some. Found here are about 140,000 clones, roughly 88% of them singletons; the top ten hold approximately 10%. The sample was peripheral blood. All receptors come from a man aged 55 to 70 with active or convalescent COVID-19.

The chain joins TRBV5-1 to TRBJ1-1, with D perhaps matching TRBD1 (6 bases). The CDR3 is made up of 15 amino acids. V was cut by 4 bases and J by 4 bases, with 17 bases left in between. Germline V gives CDR1 SGHRS, CDR2 YFSETQ. CDR3 protein: CASSPRRGASTEAFF. The CDR3 nucleotides are TGCGCCAGCAGCCCTCGGCGGGGGGCGAGCACTGAAGCTTTCTTT.

This sequence joins TRBV14 and TRBJ2-1; D unresolved. The CDR3 sequence is 12 residues long. Per germline, CDR1 SGHDN and CDR2 FVKESK. With 5 bases removed from V and 10 bases from J, the gap between germline ends came to 12 bases. CDR3 sequence (DNA): TGTGCCAGCAGCGCGTACCGTCTGGAGCAGTTCTTC. It is translated as CASSAYRLEQFF.

The rearrangement uses TRBV19 and TRBJ2-3, with 12 nucleotides matching TRBD2. V lost 5 bases to trimming and J lost 6 bases; unmatched junction nucleotides: 6. Germline CDR1 is LNHDA and CDR2 is SQIVND (reference sequence). The CDR3 consists of 15 residues. CDR3 in amino acids: CASSLLAGGGDTQYF. DNA of the CDR3: TGTGCCAGTAGTTTACTAGCGGGAGGAGGGGATACGCAGTATTTT.

There are a few counts of this clone. The V and J genes are TRBV6-5 and TRBJ2-7; 10 nucleotides agree with TRBD2. Trimming cost V 6 bases and J 6 bases; bases outside gene matches: 8. CDR1 is MNHEY and CDR2 is SVGAGI in the germline V gene. The CDR3 runs to 14 residues. Here the CDR3 DNA reads TGTGCCAGCAGCCTCCTAGCGGGAGCTAGCGAGCAGTACTTC. Translation gives CASSLLAGASEQYF.

The V call is TRBV5-1, the J call TRBJ1-1; D is perhaps TRBD1 (6 bases). Germline values: CDR1 SGHRS, CDR2 YFSETQ. The CDR3 totals 13 residues. V was trimmed by 0 bases and J by 11 bases, leaving 14 bases between them. CDR3 bases: TGCGCCAGCAGCTTGGGGGACACGCAGAGGGCTTTCTTT. Protein: CASSLGDTQRAFF.

The rearrangement joins TRBV6-5 to TRBJ1-5; TRBD1 aligns across 10 bases. This CDR3 is built from 15 residues. The V and J ends lost 6 bases and 2 bases, in that order; junction bases with no gene match: 4. The germline gives CDR1 MNHEY, CDR2 SVGAGI. CDR3 amino acids: CASSQDRGGNQPQHF. CDR3 bases: TGTGCCAGCAGCCAGGACAGGGGGGGCAATCAGCCCCAGCATTTT.

V usage is TRBV19 and J usage is TRBJ2-7, with 10 bases identical to TRBD2. CDR1 is LNHDA, CDR2 SQIVND, per germline (reference sequence). V lost 5 bases and J lost 6; bases outside the gene matches: 10. This CDR3 has 15 residues. CDR3 region: CASSLQLAGFGEQYF. The DNA of the CDR3 is TGTGCCAGTAGTCTCCAACTAGCGGGATTCGGCGAGCAGTACTTC.

This clone was seen a handful of times. The genes are TRBV3-1 (or the pseudogene TRBV3-2) and TRBJ2-5; TRBD2 matches 7 bases. V shed 1 base, J shed 1 base, and the junction held 6 bases outside the gene matches. This CDR3 region has 16 residues. Germline CDR1 and CDR2: LGHDT and YNNKEL (reference sequence). The CDR3 DNA reads TGTGCCAGCAGCCAAGGTAGCGGGTCCTCCCAAGAGACCCAGTACTTC. Its protein product is CASSQGSGSSQETQYF.

The rearrangement uses TRBV19 and TRBJ1-5; possibly TRBD1 for D (6 bases). This CDR3 has 17 amino acids. Germline loops: CDR1 LNHDA, CDR2 SQIVND (reference sequence). The ends were cut back, 5 bases at V and 0 bases at J, with 17 bases in the middle. The CDR3 region is CASSGGQNTYSNQPQHF. In DNA form, the CDR3 reads TGTGCCAGTAGTGGGGGACAAAACACTTATAGCAATCAGCCCCAGCATTTT.

The V and J genes are TRBV7-9 and TRBJ1-1, with 7 positions matching TRBD1. The V gene end was trimmed by 6 bases and the J gene end by 0 bases; junction bases not matched to a gene: 7. This CDR3 has 15 amino acids. Germline V gives CDR1 SEHNR, CDR2 FQNEAQ (reference sequence). The chain's CDR3 is CASRPRQGLNTEAFF. The DNA of the CDR3 is TGTGCCAGCAGACCTAGACAGGGCTTGAACACTGAAGCTTTCTTT.

V is TRBV9 and J is TRBJ2-3; 9 bases match TRBD2. With 2 bases clipped from V and 6 bases from J, the junction kept 10 bases outside the gene matches. This CDR3 has 16 amino acids. Germline lookup yields CDR1 SGDLS and CDR2 YYNGEE. The CDR3 DNA is TGTGCCAGCAGCGTGAGACAGCGGGAGGACGGGGATACGCAGTATTTT. This encodes CASSVRQREDGDTQYF.

The chain combines TRBV19 with TRBJ2-7; D is perhaps TRBD2 (5 bases). V lost 5 bases, J lost 8 bases, and 16 bases lay in between. The germline V gene encodes CDR1 LNHDA and CDR2 SQIVND (reference sequence). CDR3 length: 13 amino acids. CDR3 DNA sequence: TGTGCCAGTAGTCTCGGACTCCAGCTCAAGCAGTACTTC. Protein product: CASSLGLQLKQYF.

The chain is built from TRBV5-1 and TRBJ1-2, with D hard to call. The CDR3 runs 13 residues. CDR1 and CDR2 from the germline V gene are SGHRS and YFSETQ. Trimming stripped 4 bases from V and 4 bases from J, with 11 bases between. Written as DNA, the CDR3 is TGCGCCAGCAGCCCTGACGGGATCTATGGCTACACCTTC. Encoded protein: CASSPDGIYGYTF.

The chain has TRBV6-5 and TRBJ1-2, with TRBD1 identical over 7 bases. The CDR3 sequence is 13 residues long. Unmatched junction bases numbered 6, after V lost 5 bases and J lost 6 bases. Germline CDR1 and CDR2: MNHEY and SVGAGI. The CDR3 coding sequence is TGTGCCAGCAGTAGAGCACAGGGGAATGGCTACACCTTC. It yields the protein CASSRAQGNGYTF.

The chain is built from TRBV14 and TRBJ2-1; tentatively, D is TRBD1 (6 bases). CDR3 length: 14 residues. Germline CDR1 and CDR2: SGHDN and FVKESK. Trimming removed 4 bases at V and 3 bases at J, with 10 bases between. CDR3 in DNA: TGTGCCAGCAGCCCCGGGACACACTACAATGAGCAGTTCTTC. Its translation is CASSPGTHYNEQFF.

The chain is built from TRBV15 and TRBJ1-2; perhaps TRBD1 as D (6 bases). The CDR3 has 12 residues. V lost 5 bases, J lost 7 bases, and 11 bases lay in between. Per germline, CDR1 LNHNV and CDR2 YYDKDF (reference sequence). The CDR3 reads CATSGRQAGYTF. The CDR3 region has the DNA TGTGCCACCAGCGGGAGACAGGCTGGCTACACCTTC.